This entry concerns a single TCR beta chain. Its matching antigen is unknown. The data derive from a study of shared clonotypes between healthy human individuals. Study-wide points: Although depth was large, rarefaction showed that sequencing of the sorted subsets was incomplete.

The CDR3 contains 14 residues. Germline V lookup: CDR1 SGHKS, CDR2 YYEKEE (reference sequence). V lost 4 bases and J lost 4, with 11 bases in between. Sequenced by immunoSEQ multiplex PCR; TCRdb stores in-frame clones only, minus some. Of roughly 660,000 clones listed, roughly 87% are singletons. The sequence was obtained from a man younger than 35 in good health. Some clones in this sample may be carry-over from other donors' samples. Material: memory CD8+ T cells from PBMCs. Subset here: CD45RO+ cells pooled with CCR7-negative TemRA cells. The J gene is TRBJ1-4, the V gene TRBV5-5; unclear D gene. CDR3: CASSPYFNNEKLFF. Here the CDR3 DNA reads TGTGCCAGCAGCCCGTACTTCAATAATGAAAAACTGTTTTTT.